This entry lists 17 T cell receptor beta chains sequenced from one sample in a study of shared clonotypes between healthy human individuals. Naive CD8 isolation took CD45RO-negative cells positively selected for CCR7 and excluded terminally differentiated effector memory CD45RA+ cells. Here immunoSEQ multiplex PCR was the method, and the copy in TCRdb shows in-frame clones only, minus some. The sample comprises approximately 2,000,000 clones, 80% to 95% of which are singletons, and roughly 1.7% rests with the top ten. Sequencing input: naive CD8+ T cells from PBMCs. Source of these receptors: a man in his late teens or twenties in good health. Some clones in this sample may be carry-over from other donors' samples.

The CDR3 region is CASSMRSHQETQYF. CDR3 DNA: TGTGCCAGTAGTATGAGGTCCCACCAAGAGACCCAGTACTTC. V usage is TRBV19 and J usage is TRBJ2-5; D not certain. The V gene lost 3 bases and the J gene lost 0 bases, with 8 bases spanning the gap. Per the germline V gene, CDR1 is LNHDA and CDR2 is SQIVND (reference sequence). The CDR3 runs to 14 residues.

The chain carries TRBV13 and TRBJ2-3; either TRBD1 or TRBD2 may supply D (5 bases each). Trimming removed 5 bases at V and 0 bases at J, with 9 bases between. CDR1 and CDR2 from the germline V gene are PRHDT and FYEKMQ (reference sequence). The CDR3 is 14 residues long. The CDR3: CASSTRDSTDTQYF. In DNA, the CDR3 is TGTGCCAGCAGCACCCGGGACAGCACAGATACGCAGTATTTT.

The CDR3 here is CASSLDHYEQYF. The CDR3 bases are TGTGCCAGCAGCTTAGACCACTACGAGCAGTACTTC. The chain has TRBV7-6 and TRBJ2-7; D gene uncertain. This CDR3 is 12 amino acids long. The V gene's germline CDR1 is SGHVS and CDR2 FNYEAQ. Trimming cost V 1 base and J 3 bases, with 4 bases left between them.

The chain joins TRBV5-1 to TRBJ2-7, with D unresolved. The CDR3 extends over 13 amino acids. Germline assignment: CDR1 SGHRS and CDR2 YFSETQ. V lost 5 bases and J 3 bases, leaving 12 bases between the germline ends. CDR3 nucleotide sequence: TGCGCCAGCAGTTTTGCTCTGGGCTACGAGCAGTACTTC. It codes for CASSFALGYEQYF.

The gene calls are TRBV13 and TRBJ2-7; tentative D call: TRBD1 (6 bases). Germline-derived CDR1 and CDR2 are PRHDT and FYEKMQ (reference sequence). Trimming took 5 bases from V and 4 from J, leaving 9 bases between them. This CDR3 region has 12 residues. The CDR3 spells CASSQQGYEQYF. In DNA, the CDR3 is TGTGCCAGCAGCCAACAGGGTTACGAGCAGTACTTC.

In its sample, this clone was seen once. The CDR3 region has the DNA TGTGCCAGCAGCGTGGGTCTGACAGGGTCCGCCTACGAGCAGTACTTC. Its translation: CASSVGLTGSAYEQYF. The rearrangement links TRBV9 to TRBJ2-7; 7 bases agree with TRBD1. The V segment lost 2 bases and the J segment 2 bases; nucleotides outside the gene matches: 10. CDR1 and CDR2 from the germline V gene are SGDLS and YYNGEE. The CDR3 runs 16 residues.

This chain links TRBV7-6 with TRBJ2-1, with no clear D. CDR1 and CDR2 from the germline V gene are SGHVS and FNYEAQ. Trimming removed 5 bases at V and 0 bases at J, with 5 bases between. The CDR3 is 13 amino acids. This chain's CDR3 is CASSQSSYNEQFF. The CDR3, as DNA: TGTGCCAGCAGCCAGAGCTCCTACAATGAGCAGTTCTTC.

The gene calls are TRBV6-4 and TRBJ2-1, with 9 bases fitting TRBD2. Germline-derived CDR1 and CDR2 are MRHNA and SNTAGT. J gave up 2 bases and V 2 bases, and 1 base lay outside the gene matches. The CDR3 has 15 amino acids. This CDR3 is CASSDLAGPYNEQFF. The CDR3 DNA reads as TGTGCCAGCAGTGACCTAGCGGGGCCCTACAATGAGCAGTTCTTC.

DNA of the CDR3: TGCGCCAGCAGCCCGGTCCGAACAAGTCATACAACTTTAACCCACTATGGCTACACCTTC. Protein product: CASSPVRTSHTTLTHYGYTF. The rearrangement links TRBV4-1 to TRBJ1-2; D is undetermined. Germline loops: CDR1 MGHRA, CDR2 YSYEKL. This CDR3 is 20 amino acids long. V dropped 4 bases and J dropped 3 bases, with 30 bases sitting between them.

The chain carries TRBV11-2 and TRBJ2-3; 10 bases fit TRBD2. Germline CDR1 SGHAT, CDR2 FQNNGV. The CDR3 is 15 residues long. V shed 6 bases, J shed 4 bases, and the junction held 7 bases outside the gene matches. The CDR3 protein is CASRPSGSQSDTQYF. The CDR3 DNA is TGTGCCAGCAGACCTAGCGGGAGTCAGTCAGATACGCAGTATTTT.

The chain couples TRBV5-8 to TRBJ2-7; D gene uncertain. The germline gives CDR1 SGHTS, CDR2 YDEGEE. Trimming took 2 bases from V and 2 from J, leaving 5 bases between them. The CDR3 is 12 amino acids. CDR3 in DNA: TGTGCCAGCAGCTTCGCAGCCTACGAGCAGTACTTC. Encoded protein: CASSFAAYEQYF.

The chain is built from TRBV4-3 and TRBJ2-7; a possible D gene is TRBD2 (5 bases). Per germline, CDR1 LGHNA and CDR2 YSLEER. CDR3 length: 13 amino acids. Trimming cost V 4 bases and J 7 bases, with 14 bases left between them. CDR3 in amino acids: CASSRVIPGEQYF. The CDR3 DNA follows: TGCGCCAGCAGCCGTGTTATTCCGGGAGAGCAGTACTTC.

The gene calls are TRBV7-8 and TRBJ1-2; TRBD1 is a possible D gene (6 bases). V was shortened by 5 bases and J by 3 bases, with 13 bases between the two germline ends. Germline V gene sequence: CDR1 SGHVS, CDR2 FQNEAQ. There are 14 residues in the CDR3. CDR3 nucleotide sequence: TGTGCCAGCAGCCGCGAGGACAGAGACTATGGCTACACCTTC. The encoded protein is CASSREDRDYGYTF.

The rearrangement links TRBV6-6 to TRBJ2-7; possibly TRBD1 for D (6 bases). The length of the CDR3 is 16 residues. V lost 3 bases to trimming and J lost 2 bases, with 17 bases between them. CDR1 and CDR2 from the germline V gene are MNHNY and SVGAGI (reference sequence). DNA of the CDR3: TGTGCCAGCAGTTATTCCCTACCGGGACACCCCTACGAGCAGTACTTC. Translated, it gives CASSYSLPGHPYEQYF.

The J gene is TRBJ1-3, the V gene TRBV27; D remains unclear. The CDR3 spans 16 residues. Between the trimmed V and J ends, which lost 4 bases and 0 bases, there was a span of 13 bases. The germline gives CDR1 MNHEY, CDR2 SMNVEV (reference sequence). The CDR3 loop reads CASSSYAESSGNTIYF. CDR3 DNA: TGTGCCAGCAGTTCCTATGCTGAGAGCTCTGGAAACACCATATATTTT.

The chain joins TRBV7-6 to TRBJ2-3; the D call may be TRBD1 or TRBD2 (5 bases each). V was clipped by 1 base and J by 2 bases, with 10 bases between them. From germline, CDR1 is SGHVS and CDR2 FNYEAQ. The CDR3 length is 15 residues. The CDR3, as DNA: TGTGCCAGCAGCTTAGGTGGGGGATACACAGATACGCAGTATTTT. Its protein is CASSLGGGYTDTQYF.

The chain carries TRBV19 and TRBJ1-1, with unresolved D. The CDR3 has 16 residues. The ends were cut back, 5 bases at V and 1 base at J, with 17 bases in the middle. Germline CDR1 is LNHDA and CDR2 is SQIVND (reference sequence). The CDR3 DNA sequence: TGTGCCAGTAGTTCGAGGTTGGGCCCTGAGAACACTGAAGCTTTCTTT. Protein product: CASSSRLGPENTEAFF.